This T cell receptor beta chain emerged from a study of shared clonotypes between healthy human individuals. Note on this clone: Its antigen remains unknown.

V was trimmed by 4 bases and J by 3 bases, leaving 16 bases between them. Germline V gene lookup returns CDR1 SGHDT and CDR2 YYEEEE. The CDR3 loop spans 15 amino acids. Replicate PCRs from sorted subsets contained roughly 220 ng DNA, which is some 32,000 T cell genomes. Sequenced by immunoSEQ multiplex PCR; TCRdb stores in-frame clones only, minus some. The data contain roughly 2.6 million clones, more than 90% of them seen just once; the ten biggest clones take up under 0.15%. General observations from the study: At large depth, rarefaction still showed sorted-subset sequencing to be incomplete.

The rearrangement uses TRBV5-6 and TRBJ2-5, with D possibly TRBD1 on 6 matching bases. Sequencing was performed on naive CD4+ T cells sorted from blood. Specified subset: CD45RA+ positively selected. This TCR came from a man aged 18 to 30 in good health. CDR3 residues: CASSLSPQGKETQYF. CDR3 coding DNA: TGTGCCAGCAGCCTATCACCTCAGGGGAAAGAGACCCAGTACTTC.